A single sample gave rise to the 23 T cell receptor beta chains below, sequenced in a study of cytomegalovirus exposure and HLA in healthy donors. The repertoire was sequenced with immunoSEQ multiplex PCR; TCRdb's copy has only in-frame clones and lacks some. The sample contains 120,000 to 150,000 clones, 87% of which appear only once. Material for sequencing was PBMCs. These receptors were collected from a man aged 18 to 30 in good health and CMV-seropositive.

This chain's CDR3 is CASSLEGNNQPQHF. As DNA, the CDR3 is TGCGCCAGCAGCTTGGAGGGGAACAATCAGCCCCAGCATTTT. The gene calls are TRBV5-1 and TRBJ1-5; D is possibly TRBD1 (5 bases). Trimming removed 0 bases at V and 3 bases at J, with 7 bases between. CDR1 and CDR2 (germline): SGHRS, YFSETQ. CDR3 length: 14 amino acids.

V gene TRBV13 combines with J gene TRBJ2-7; 7 positions match TRBD2. This CDR3 has 15 amino acids. Trimming took 5 bases from V and 5 from J; bases not matched to a gene: 12. The germline V gene encodes CDR1 PRHDT and CDR2 FYEKMQ (reference sequence). The CDR3 spells CASSLAMASGNEQYF. CDR3 sequence (DNA): TGTGCCAGCAGCCTGGCCATGGCTAGCGGAAACGAGCAGTACTTC. The complete variable domain, with remaining parts taken from reference TRBV13 and TRBJ2-7, reads AAGVIQSPRHLIKEKRETATLKCYPIPRHDTVYWYQQGPGQDPQFLISFYEKMQSDKGSIPDRFSAQQFSDYHSELNMSSLELGDSALYFCASSLAMASGNEQYFGPGTRLTVT.

This CDR3 reads CASSTRENTEAFF. CDR3 DNA sequence: TGCGCCAGCAGCACCCGGGAAAACACTGAAGCTTTCTTT. V gene TRBV4-1 combines with J gene TRBJ1-1, with no clear D. CDR3 length equals 13 residues. Germline values: CDR1 MGHRA, CDR2 YSYEKL. Trimming took 5 bases from V and 2 from J, leaving 9 bases between them.

This clone has just a few counts. The J gene is TRBJ2-1, the V gene TRBV5-4; 8 nucleotides align to TRBD2. Trimming cost V 2 bases and J 4 bases; bases outside gene matches: 2. Germline loops: CDR1 SGHNT, CDR2 YYREEE (reference sequence). The CDR3 sequence is 14 residues long. Here the CDR3 DNA reads TGTGCCAGCAGCTTTAGCGGGAAATACAATGAGCAGTTCTTC. Its protein is CASSFSGKYNEQFF.

This chain connects TRBV6-5 to TRBJ2-7; D not certain. V was cut by 0 bases and J by 0 bases, with 9 bases left in between. Germline CDR1 and CDR2: MNHEY and SVGAGI. This CDR3 is 15 amino acids long. The CDR3 loop reads CASSYSKTSSYEQYF. CDR3 in DNA: TGTGCCAGCAGTTACTCGAAGACAAGCTCCTACGAGCAGTACTTC.

The CDR3 nucleotides are TGTGCCAGCAGTCTCCACCGTAGAATTAATTCACCCCTCCACTTT. As protein: CASSLHRRINSPLHF. The V and J genes are TRBV6-5 and TRBJ1-6; the D is unclear. Germline loops: CDR1 MNHEY, CDR2 SVGAGI. The CDR3 has 15 amino acids. V shed 5 bases and J shed 6 bases, with 14 bases lying between them.

The rearrangement uses TRBV6-4 and TRBJ2-3; D is possibly TRBD2 (6 bases). Trimming removed 11 bases at V and 2 bases at J, with 14 bases between. Germline values: CDR1 MRHNA, CDR2 SNTAGT. The CDR3 runs 13 residues. CDR3 nucleotides: TGTGCCTCCTCGTGGCGGGACACAGATACGCAGTATTTT. Encoded protein: CASSWRDTDTQYF.

The rearrangement links TRBV5-1 to TRBJ1-1; unclear D gene. Germline V lookup: CDR1 SGHRS, CDR2 YFSETQ. The V end lost 5 bases, the J end lost 3 bases, and 17 bases lay between the germline ends. The length of the CDR3 is 15 residues. The CDR3 loop reads CASRPITWQDTEAFF. In nucleotides, the CDR3 is TGCGCCAGCAGGCCCATTACCTGGCAAGACACTGAAGCTTTCTTT. Supplemented by reference TRBV5-1 and TRBJ1-1, the full variable domain reads KAGVTQTPRYLIKTRGQQVTLSCSPISGHRSVSWYQQTPGQGLQFLFEYFSETQRNKGNFPGRFSGRQFSNSRSEMNVSTLELGDSALYLCASRPITWQDTEAFFGQGTRLTVV.

This rearrangement joins TRBV5-1 to TRBJ1-1; D gene ambiguous. The CDR3 is 13 residues long. The V and J ends lost 0 bases and 6 bases respectively, with 9 bases between them. CDR1 is SGHRS and CDR2 is YFSETQ in the germline V gene. The CDR3 sequence: CASSLDQAPEAFF. CDR3 bases: TGCGCCAGCAGCTTGGACCAGGCCCCTGAAGCTTTCTTT.

The chain has TRBV28 and TRBJ1-4; 7 bases map to TRBD1. V was clipped by 7 bases and J by 5 bases; unmatched bases: 10. From germline, CDR1 is MDHEN and CDR2 SYDVKM. This CDR3 has 15 residues. CDR3 coding DNA: TGTGCCAGCAATCGGAAGGGACAGTGGAATGAAAAACTGTTTTTT. Encoded protein: CASNRKGQWNEKLFF.

This clone has more than one count but fewer than ten. CDR3 DNA: TGTGCCAGCAGAGAGACAGGGGACCGTGAGCAGTTCTTC. This translates into CASRETGDREQFF. V and J are TRBV6-1 and TRBJ2-1, with 8 bases that match TRBD1. Trimming at V came to 6 bases and at J to 9 bases, leaving 7 bases not matched to a gene. The CDR3 extends over 13 amino acids. CDR1 MNHNS and CDR2 SASEGT come from the germline V gene.

This rearrangement joins TRBV5-8 to TRBJ1-5; the match to TRBD1 covers 10 bases. This CDR3 comprises 14 residues. Germline-derived CDR1 and CDR2 are SGHTS and YDEGEE. J lost 7 bases, V lost 4 bases, and 5 bases had no gene match. In DNA, the CDR3 is TGTGCCAGCAGCCCCCGGGACAGGGGACAGCCCCAGCATTTT. Amino acid sequence: CASSPRDRGQPQHF.

The chain combines TRBV27 with TRBJ1-1, with D uncertain. This CDR3 is 14 amino acids long. Trimming took off 1 base at V and 2 bases at J, with 8 bases between the two ends. The germline V gene encodes CDR1 MNHEY and CDR2 SMNVEV (reference sequence). This CDR3 reads CASSLYASNTEAFF. For the CDR3, the DNA is TGTGCCAGCAGTTTATATGCGAGTAACACTGAAGCTTTCTTT.

The chain joins TRBV2 to TRBJ1-3; possibly TRBD1 for D (6 bases). The germline V gene encodes CDR1 SNHLY and CDR2 FYNNEI. The CDR3 length is 18 residues. The germline V and J ends were trimmed by 7 bases and 0 bases, with 22 bases remaining between them. The CDR3 DNA sequence: TGTGCCAGCAAGGCGCGGGTTAGGGACATACGCTCTGGAAACACCATATATTTT. This sequence encodes CASKARVRDIRSGNTIYF.

The V gene is TRBV7-8, the J gene TRBJ2-7; 13 nucleotides match TRBD2. V was clipped by 1 base and J by 5 bases; unmatched bases: 5. Germline V gene lookup returns CDR1 SGHVS and CDR2 FQNEAQ. This CDR3 comprises 16 residues. The CDR3 region is CASSLGTSGSANEQYF. CDR3 nucleotide sequence: TGTGCCAGCAGCTTAGGGACTAGCGGGAGCGCCAACGAGCAGTACTTC.

CDR3 region: CASSQSRIYGYTF. The CDR3 DNA is TGCGCCAGCAGTCAATCGCGAATCTATGGCTACACCTTC. J is TRBJ1-2 and V is TRBV23-1; D is ambiguous. TRBV23-1 is sorted into the ORF group, with uncertain function. V was cut by 0 bases and J by 4 bases, with 6 bases left in between. CDR3 length equals 13 residues.

V usage is TRBV6-1 and J usage is TRBJ2-7; no clear D gene. V was trimmed by 2 bases and J by 2 bases, leaving 7 bases between them. This CDR3 is built from 13 residues. Germline CDR1 and CDR2: MNHNS and SASEGT. In nucleotides, the CDR3 is TGTGCCAGCAGTGAATGGCAGACCTACGAGCAGTACTTC. Translation gives CASSEWQTYEQYF.

The table lists this clone with a few counts. V usage is TRBV7-2 and J usage is TRBJ2-7, with TRBD1 matching 9 bases. This CDR3 comprises 14 residues. Germline V gene lookup returns CDR1 SGHTA and CDR2 FQGNSA. Germline trimming cut 5 bases from V and 6 bases from J; bases unmatched to any gene: 8. Here the CDR3 reads CASSPPGQGGEQYF. Here the CDR3 DNA reads TGTGCCAGCAGCCCCCCGGGACAGGGAGGCGAGCAGTACTTC.

The rearrangement links TRBV4-2 to TRBJ1-5; TRBD1 agrees at 7 bases. The length of the CDR3 is 13 residues. The V segment lost 3 bases and the J segment 4 bases; nucleotides outside the gene matches: 0. CDR1 and CDR2 (germline): LGHNA, YNFKEQ. CDR3 amino acids: CASSQTGNQPQHF. For the CDR3, the DNA is TGTGCCAGCAGCCAGACAGGGAATCAGCCCCAGCATTTT.

This clone was detected once. The chain carries TRBV27 and TRBJ2-7, with D possibly TRBD1 on 6 matching bases. The CDR3 is 14 amino acids. The germline V gene has CDR1 MNHEY and CDR2 SMNVEV (reference sequence). Trimming left V 3 bases short and J 2 bases short, with 11 bases between. Here the CDR3 reads CASSFQGPTYEQYF. CDR3 DNA sequence: TGTGCCAGCAGTTTCCAGGGGCCAACCTACGAGCAGTACTTC.

V is TRBV13 and J is TRBJ1-2, with 7 nucleotides matching TRBD1. Germline loops: CDR1 PRHDT, CDR2 FYEKMQ (reference sequence). The ends lost 5 bases at V and 6 bases at J; junction bases unmatched: 12. There are 15 residues in the CDR3. The CDR3 DNA reads as TGTGCCAGCAGCCCCGAGGGAAGGGGGCTCGATGGCTACACCTTC. Translation gives CASSPEGRGLDGYTF.

The rearrangement uses TRBV27 and TRBJ2-5; 8 positions agree with TRBD2. Per the germline V gene, CDR1 is MNHEY and CDR2 is SMNVEV (reference sequence). Losses at the gene ends were 5 bases for V and 9 bases for J; bases not matched to a gene: 8. The CDR3 has 13 amino acids. The CDR3 DNA sequence: TGTGCCAGCAGTGTGGGCTCCGGGGGGGCCCAGTACTTC. Translated, it gives CASSVGSGGAQYF.

The chain carries TRBV11-2 and TRBJ2-5; TRBD1 aligns across 7 bases. CDR1 and CDR2 from the germline V gene are SGHAT and FQNNGV. The CDR3 covers 16 residues. Trimming removed 6 bases from V and 5 bases from J; junction bases left unmatched: 15. The CDR3 DNA sequence: TGTGCCAGCAGACTCGGCCGAGGGGGCGCGAGGGAGACCCAGTACTTC. Translation: CASRLGRGGARETQYF. Variable domain in full (rest from reference TRBV11-2 and TRBJ2-5): EAGVAQSPRYKIIEKRQSVAFWCNPISGHATLYWYQQILGQGPKLLIQFQNNGVVDDSQLPKDRFSAERLKGVDSTLKIQPAKLEDSAVYLCASRLGRGGARETQYFGPGTRLLVL.